A selection of T cell receptor beta chains follows, all from one sample in a study of Ad26.COV2.S vaccination and SARS-CoV-2 variants. Clones were sequenced by immunoSEQ multiplex PCR, and TCRdb holds only the in-frame ones, with some missing. Of 300,000 to 350,000 clones in the sample, about nine tenths were seen once. The sample was peripheral blood, taken in a trial of Ad26.COV2.S vaccine versus placebo. The receptors were gathered from a person between 18 and 65 years old who received the Ad26.COV2.S COVID-19 vaccine or a placebo. Each CDR3 is given with its conserved first and last residue. D genes are given only for firm matches. Clone size is shown for a subset of rows, as once, few, many or a class of expanded clone.

NA,TRBJ1-2,NA,TRBV18,CASSPSRGESYGYTF,TGTGCCAGCTCACCTTCCCGGGGCGAGAGCTATGGCTACACCTTC
NA,TRBJ1-4,NA,TRBV27,CASSRSTTNEKLFF,TGTGCCAGCAGTCGGAGCACGACTAATGAAAAACTGTTTTTT
NA,TRBJ2-5,NA,TRBV27,CASSFGNAEGTQYF,TGTGCCAGCAGTTTTGGGAACGCGGAAGGGACCCAGTACTTC
TRBD1,TRBJ1-6,NA,TRBV18,CASSPRVRYRGGGFSPLHF,TGTGCCAGCTCACCACGGGTCCGGTACAGGGGCGGGGGTTTTTCACCCCTCCACTTT
NA,TRBJ1-1,NA,TRBV11-2,CASSSLRGNTEAFF,TGTGCCAGCAGCTCCCTCAGGGGGAACACTGAAGCTTTCTTT
TRBD1,TRBJ1-6,NA,TRBV7-2,CASSAWDSSYNSPLHF,TGTGCCAGCAGCGCCTGGGACAGCTCCTATAATTCACCCCTCCACTTT
TRBD1,TRBJ1-5,NA,TRBV5-4,CASSSSRGTENQPQHF,TGTGCCAGCAGCTCATCCCGGGGGACAGAAAATCAGCCCCAGCATTTT
TRBD1,TRBJ2-3,NA,TRBV6-5,CASSSLTGGSDTQYF,TGTGCCAGCAGTTCCCTGACAGGGGGGTCAGATACGCAGTATTTT
NA,TRBJ2-1,NA,TRBV9,CASSVEWSSYNEQFF,TGTGCCAGCAGCGTAGAGTGGAGCTCCTACAATGAGCAGTTCTTC
NA,TRBJ1-2,NA,TRBV6-1,CASSEDWGGNGYTF,TGTGCCAGCAGTGAAGATTGGGGGGGGAACGGCTACACCTTC
NA,TRBJ1-2,NA,TRBV30,CAWGTHGYTF,TGTGCCTGGGGAACCCATGGCTACACCTTC
NA,TRBJ2-5,NA,TRBV7-2,CASSLFLRASQETQYF,TGTGCCAGCAGCTTATTTTTAAGGGCTTCCCAAGAGACCCAGTACTTC
TRBD1,TRBJ1-4,NA,TRBV5-4,CASSPGRDRGGEKLFF,TGTGCCAGCAGCCCTGGCAGGGACAGGGGAGGGGAAAAACTGTTTTTT
TRBD1,TRBJ2-7,NA,TRBV5-8,CASSGRTGDHEQYF,TGTGCCAGCAGCGGAAGGACAGGGGATCACGAGCAGTACTTC
TRBD1,TRBJ2-7,NA,TRBV7-2,CASRTGQGTYEQYF,TGTGCCAGCAGAACGGGACAGGGCACCTACGAGCAGTACTTC
TRBD1,TRBJ2-2,NA,TRBV4-3,CASSQDREGGLTGELFF,TGCGCCAGCAGCCAAGATCGGGAAGGGGGCTTAACCGGGGAGCTGTTTTTT
NA,TRBJ1-5,NA,TRBV3-1/TRBV3-2,CASSQGATHSNQPQHF,TGTGCCAGCAGCCAAGGAGCCACACATAGCAATCAGCCCCAGCATTTT
TRBD1,TRBJ1-6,NA,TRBV4-3,CASSPQTGGINSPLHF,TGCGCCAGCAGCCCTCAGACAGGGGGTATCAATTCACCCCTCCACTTT
TRBD1,TRBJ2-7,few,TRBV6-5,CASEGAADYEQYF,TGTGCCAGCGAGGGGGCTGCGGACTACGAGCAGTACTTC
TRBD1,TRBJ1-1,NA,TRBV5-1,CASSPGQSNTEAFF,TGCGCCAGCAGCCCGGGACAGTCGAACACTGAAGCTTTCTTT
NA,TRBJ2-7,NA,TRBV7-6,CASQLSSSSSYEQYF,TGTGCCAGTCAGCTATCCTCGTCCAGCTCCTACGAGCAGTACTTC
NA,TRBJ1-5,few,TRBV28,CASSPPGAYNQPQHF,TGTGCCAGCAGCCCTCCCGGAGCCTACAATCAGCCCCAGCATTTT
TRBD1,TRBJ1-5,NA,TRBV15,CATSRGSGTGNQPQHF,TGTGCCACCAGCAGGGGGTCTGGGACAGGGAATCAGCCCCAGCATTTT
NA,TRBJ2-5,few,TRBV12-3/TRBV12-4,CASSGTQGGTQYF,TGTGCCAGCAGTGGGACTCAGGGGGGGACCCAGTACTTC
TRBD1,TRBJ1-1,NA,TRBV28,CASSLQGAGVMNTEAFF,TGTGCCAGCAGCTTACAGGGGGCAGGAGTTATGAACACTGAAGCTTTCTTT
TRBD1,TRBJ1-2,NA,TRBV11-2,CASSRQRDRLRGGYGYTF,TGTGCCAGCAGCCGGCAAAGGGACAGGCTTAGAGGTGGATATGGCTACACCTTC
NA,TRBJ1-4,NA,TRBV6-6,CASSSPDAKVEKLFF,TGTGCCAGCAGTTCCCCGGACGCAAAAGTTGAAAAACTGTTTTTT
NA,TRBJ2-2,NA,TRBV5-1,CASSLNAEPTGELFF,TGCGCCAGCAGCTTGAACGCAGAACCCACCGGGGAGCTGTTTTTT
TRBD1,TRBJ2-7,NA,TRBV27,CASSFARGIYEQYF,TGTGCCAGCAGTTTCGCCAGGGGGATCTACGAGCAGTACTTC
NA,TRBJ1-1,NA,TRBV18,CASSPADRMNTEAFF,TGTGCCAGCTCACCAGCCGACAGGATGAACACTGAAGCTTTCTTT
NA,TRBJ2-1,NA,TRBV7-6,CASSLALGNEQFF,TGTGCCAGCAGCTTAGCGCTGGGCAATGAGCAGTTCTTC
TRBD2,TRBJ2-3,NA,TRBV25-1,CASSDKRRETQYF,TGTGCCAGCAGTGATAAGAGGCGGGAGACGCAGTATTTT
NA,TRBJ1-5,NA,TRBV5-4,CASSFSPTGNQPQHF,TGTGCCAGCAGCTTCTCCCCTACGGGCAATCAGCCCCAGCATTTT
TRBD2,TRBJ2-3,NA,TRBV5-1,CASSLVGGSDTQYF,TGCGCCAGCAGCTTGGTCGGGGGGTCAGATACGCAGTATTTT
NA,TRBJ1-2,NA,TRBV29-1,CSHRDTYYGYTF,TGCAGCCACCGGGACACCTACTATGGCTACACCTTC
NA,TRBJ1-1,NA,TRBV11-2,CASSWASSGNTEAFF,TGTGCCAGCAGTTGGGCTTCTTCTGGTAACACTGAAGCTTTCTTT
NA,TRBJ1-4,NA,TRBV12-3/TRBV12-4,CASSSQGGEKLFF,TGTGCCAGCAGTTCACAGGGTGGCGAAAAACTGTTTTTT
TRBD1,TRBJ1-2,NA,TRBV28,CASSPPTGGGYGYTF,TGTGCCAGCAGTCCGCCGACAGGGGGAGGCTATGGCTACACCTTC
NA,TRBJ1-1,NA,TRBV3-1/TRBV3-2,CASSQTARGAFF,TGTGCCAGCAGCCAGACAGCCCGTGGAGCTTTCTTT
NA,TRBJ1-1,NA,TRBV4-3,CASSQVRIEAFF,TGCGCCAGCAGCCAAGTGAGGATTGAAGCTTTCTTT
NA,TRBJ1-1,once,TRBV9,CASSVAVAPKWDTEAFF,TGTGCCAGCAGCGTAGCTGTCGCCCCAAAGTGGGACACTGAAGCTTTCTTT
NA,TRBJ2-5,NA,TRBV9,CASSWGGGTVRETQYF,TGTGCCAGCAGCTGGGGAGGGGGGACAGTCCGAGAGACCCAGTACTTC
NA,TRBJ1-1,NA,TRBV19,CASSIKPGMNTEAFF,TGTGCCAGTAGTATAAAGCCCGGGATGAACACTGAAGCTTTCTTT
NA,TRBJ1-2,NA,TRBV2,CASSEALGWGYGYTF,TGTGCCAGCAGTGAAGCGTTGGGGTGGGGATATGGCTACACCTTC
NA,TRBJ1-1,few,TRBV6-2/TRBV6-3,CASSYPNREAFF,TGTGCCAGCAGTTACCCCAACAGGGAAGCTTTCTTT
NA,TRBJ1-3,NA,TRBV6-1,CASSELAWQGNTIYF,TGTGCCAGCAGTGAATTAGCTTGGCAGGGAAACACCATATATTTT
NA,TRBJ2-5,few,TRBV21-1,CASSKVAPQWNQETQYF,TGTGCCAGCAGCAAAGTGGCCCCACAGTGGAACCAAGAGACCCAGTACTTC
NA,TRBJ2-1,NA,TRBV4-2,CASSQGIGNEQFF,TGTGCCAGCAGCCAGGGGATAGGCAATGAGCAGTTCTTC
TRBD2,TRBJ2-2,NA,TRBV7-2,CASSSGLAGTGELFF,TGTGCCAGCAGCTCCGGACTAGCGGGCACCGGGGAGCTGTTTTTT
NA,TRBJ2-3,NA,TRBV5-4,CASSYLGASTDTQYF,TGTGCCAGCAGCTATCTGGGGGCTAGCACAGATACGCAGTATTTT